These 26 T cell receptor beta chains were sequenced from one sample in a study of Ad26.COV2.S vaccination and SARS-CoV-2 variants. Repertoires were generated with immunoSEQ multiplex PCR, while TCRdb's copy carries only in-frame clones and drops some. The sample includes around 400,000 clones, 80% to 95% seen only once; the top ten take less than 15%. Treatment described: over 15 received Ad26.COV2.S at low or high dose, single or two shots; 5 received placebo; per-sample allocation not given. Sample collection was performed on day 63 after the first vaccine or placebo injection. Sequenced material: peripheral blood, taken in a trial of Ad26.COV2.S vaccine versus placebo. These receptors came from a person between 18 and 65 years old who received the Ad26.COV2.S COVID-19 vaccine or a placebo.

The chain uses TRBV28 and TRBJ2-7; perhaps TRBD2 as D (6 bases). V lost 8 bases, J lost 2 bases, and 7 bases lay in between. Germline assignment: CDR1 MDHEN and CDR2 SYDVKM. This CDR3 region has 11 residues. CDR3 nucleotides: TGTGCCAGCTGCGGGACCTACGAGCAGTACTTC. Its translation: CASCGTYEQYF.

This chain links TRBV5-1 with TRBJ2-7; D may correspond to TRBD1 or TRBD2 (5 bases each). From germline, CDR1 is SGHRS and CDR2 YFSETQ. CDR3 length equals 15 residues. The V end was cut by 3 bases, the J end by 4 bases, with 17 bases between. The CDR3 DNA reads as TGCGCCAGCAGCTACTCCGGGACCCGATTATACGAGCAGTACTTC. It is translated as CASSYSGTRLYEQYF.

The DNA for the CDR3 is TGCGCCAGCAGTGAGCCGCGGGGGGATGAGCAGTTCTTC. Protein product: CASSEPRGDEQFF. V usage is TRBV10-1 and J usage is TRBJ2-1; TRBD2 matches 8 bases. This CDR3 has 13 amino acids. The V segment lost 2 bases and the J segment 8 bases; nucleotides outside the gene matches: 2. CDR1 and CDR2 from the germline V gene are WNHNN and SYGVQD (reference sequence).

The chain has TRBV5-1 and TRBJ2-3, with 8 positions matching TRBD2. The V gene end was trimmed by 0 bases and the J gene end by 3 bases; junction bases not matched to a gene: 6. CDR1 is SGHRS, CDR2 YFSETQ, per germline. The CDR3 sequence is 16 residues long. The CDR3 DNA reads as TGCGCCAGCAGCTTGGGCGCGGGAGGTATAACAGATACGCAGTATTTT. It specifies CASSLGAGGITDTQYF. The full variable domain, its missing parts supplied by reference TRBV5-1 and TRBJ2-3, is KAGVTQTPRYLIKTRGQQVTLSCSPISGHRSVSWYQQTPGQGLQFLFEYFSETQRNKGNFPGRFSGRQFSNSRSEMNVSTLELGDSALYLCASSLGAGGITDTQYFGPGTRLTVL.

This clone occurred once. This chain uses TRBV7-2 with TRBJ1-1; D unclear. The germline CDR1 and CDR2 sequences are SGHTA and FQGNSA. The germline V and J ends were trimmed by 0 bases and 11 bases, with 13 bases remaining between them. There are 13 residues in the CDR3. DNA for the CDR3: TGTGCCAGCAGCTTAGCGATACGTGGGGAGGCTTTCTTT. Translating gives CASSLAIRGEAFF.

The CDR3 sequence is CASSLESRSSEQFF. The CDR3 bases are TGTGCCAGCAGCTTAGAATCTCGCTCTAGCGAGCAGTTCTTC. The V call is TRBV7-3, the J call TRBJ2-1; tentative D call: TRBD2 (5 bases). CDR3 length equals 14 residues. CDR1 and CDR2 from the germline V gene are SGHTA and FQGTGA. V shed 2 bases and J shed 10 bases, with 15 bases lying between them. The full variable domain, with the rest looked up from reference TRBV7-3 and TRBJ2-1, is GAGVSQTPSNKVTEKGKYVELRCDPISGHTALYWYRQSLGQGPEFLIYFQGTGAADDSGLPNDRFFAVRPEGSVSTLKIQRTERGDSAVYLCASSLESRSSEQFFGPGTRLTVL.

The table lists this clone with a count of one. DNA of the CDR3: TGTGCCAGTAGTGAGACAGGGAGAGCTTTCTTT. Protein product: CASSETGRAFF. The J gene is TRBJ1-1, the V gene TRBV19; 7 nucleotides agree with TRBD1. The CDR3 loop spans 11 amino acids. Trimming took 5 bases from V and 10 from J; bases not matched to a gene: 4. Germline loops: CDR1 LNHDA, CDR2 SQIVND (reference sequence).

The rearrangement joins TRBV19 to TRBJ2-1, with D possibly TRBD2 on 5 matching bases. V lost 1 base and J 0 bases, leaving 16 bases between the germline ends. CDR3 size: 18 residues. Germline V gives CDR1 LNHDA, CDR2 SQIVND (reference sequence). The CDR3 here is CASSIVGGQASSYNEQFF. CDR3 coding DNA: TGTGCCAGTAGTATAGTGGGCGGGCAGGCCAGCTCCTACAATGAGCAGTTCTTC. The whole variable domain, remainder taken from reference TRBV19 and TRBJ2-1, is DGGITQSPKYLFRKEGQNVTLSCEQNLNHDAMYWYRQDPGQGLRLIYYSQIVNDFQKGDIAEGYSVSREKKESFPLTVTSAQKNPTAFYLCASSIVGGQASSYNEQFFGPGTRLTVL.

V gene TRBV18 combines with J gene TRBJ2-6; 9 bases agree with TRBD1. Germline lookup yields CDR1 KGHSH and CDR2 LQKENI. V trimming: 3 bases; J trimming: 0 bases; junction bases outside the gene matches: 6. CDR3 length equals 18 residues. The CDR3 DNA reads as TGTGCCAGCTCACCCTGGACAGGGGCTACCTCTGGGGCCAACGTCCTGACTTTC. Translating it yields CASSPWTGATSGANVLTF.

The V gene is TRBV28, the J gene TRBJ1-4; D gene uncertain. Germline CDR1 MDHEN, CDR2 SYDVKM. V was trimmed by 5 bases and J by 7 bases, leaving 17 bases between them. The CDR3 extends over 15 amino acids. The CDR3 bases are TGTGCCAGCAGTCCCGGGCAGTCTCCTAGTGAAAAACTGTTTTTT. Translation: CASSPGQSPSEKLFF.

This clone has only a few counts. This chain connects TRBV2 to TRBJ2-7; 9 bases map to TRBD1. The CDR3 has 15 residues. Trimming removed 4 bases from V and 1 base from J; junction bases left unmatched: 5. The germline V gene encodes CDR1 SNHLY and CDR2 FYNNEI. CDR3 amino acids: CASSGGQGPSYEQYF. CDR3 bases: TGTGCCAGCAGTGGCGGACAGGGGCCATCCTACGAGCAGTACTTC.

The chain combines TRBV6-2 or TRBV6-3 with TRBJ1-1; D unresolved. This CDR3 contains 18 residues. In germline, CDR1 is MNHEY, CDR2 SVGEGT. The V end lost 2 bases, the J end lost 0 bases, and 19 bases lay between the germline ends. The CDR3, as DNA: TGTGCCAGCAGTTACAATTTGAAGCTTACTCTCGTGAACACTGAAGCTTTCTTT. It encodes CASSYNLKLTLVNTEAFF.

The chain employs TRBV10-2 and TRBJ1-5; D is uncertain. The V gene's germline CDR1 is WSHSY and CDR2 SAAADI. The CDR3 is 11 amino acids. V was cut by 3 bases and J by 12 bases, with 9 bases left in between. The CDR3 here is CASSDRLFQHF. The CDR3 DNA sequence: TGCGCCAGCAGTGACCGCCTTTTCCAGCATTTT.

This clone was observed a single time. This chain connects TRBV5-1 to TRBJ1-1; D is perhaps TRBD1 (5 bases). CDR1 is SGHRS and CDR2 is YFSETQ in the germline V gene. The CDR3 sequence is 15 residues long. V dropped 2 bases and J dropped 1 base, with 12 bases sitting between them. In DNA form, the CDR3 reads TGCGCCAGCAGCTTCATGACGACAGCGAACACTGAAGCTTTCTTT. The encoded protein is CASSFMTTANTEAFF. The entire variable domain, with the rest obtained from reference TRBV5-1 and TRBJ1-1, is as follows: KAGVTQTPRYLIKTRGQQVTLSCSPISGHRSVSWYQQTPGQGLQFLFEYFSETQRNKGNFPGRFSGRQFSNSRSEMNVSTLELGDSALYLCASSFMTTANTEAFFGQGTRLTVV.

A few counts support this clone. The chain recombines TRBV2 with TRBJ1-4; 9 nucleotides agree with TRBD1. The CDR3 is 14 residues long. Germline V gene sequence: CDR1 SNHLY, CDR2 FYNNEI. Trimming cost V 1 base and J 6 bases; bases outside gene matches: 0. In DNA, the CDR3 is TGTGCCAGCAGTGAAGGACAGGGGGATGAAAAACTGTTTTTT. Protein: CASSEGQGDEKLFF.

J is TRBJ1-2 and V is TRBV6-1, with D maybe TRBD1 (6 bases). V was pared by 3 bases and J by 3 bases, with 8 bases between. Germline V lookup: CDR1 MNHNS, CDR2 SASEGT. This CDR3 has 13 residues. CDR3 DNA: TGTGCCAGCAGTGACCACAGGGACTATGGCTACACCTTC. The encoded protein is CASSDHRDYGYTF.

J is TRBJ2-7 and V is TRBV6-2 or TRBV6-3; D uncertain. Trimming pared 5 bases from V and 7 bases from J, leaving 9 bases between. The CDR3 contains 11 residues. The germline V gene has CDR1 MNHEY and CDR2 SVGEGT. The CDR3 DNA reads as TGTGCCAGCAGTCAGATAGGGGAGCAGTACTTC. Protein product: CASSQIGEQYF.

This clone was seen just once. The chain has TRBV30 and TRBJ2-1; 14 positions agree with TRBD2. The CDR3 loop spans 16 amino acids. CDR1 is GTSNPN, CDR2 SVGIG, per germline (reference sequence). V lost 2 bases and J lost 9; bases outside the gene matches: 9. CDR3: CAWSRGTSGSFSEQFF. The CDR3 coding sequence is TGTGCCTGGAGTCGCGGGACTAGCGGGAGCTTTAGTGAGCAGTTCTTC. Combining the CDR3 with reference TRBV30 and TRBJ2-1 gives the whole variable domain SQTIHQWPATLVQPVGSPLSLECTVEGTSNPNLYWYRQAAGRGLQLLFYSVGIGQISSEVPQNLSASRPQDRQFILSSKKLLLSDSGFYLCAWSRGTSGSFSEQFFGPGTRLTVL.

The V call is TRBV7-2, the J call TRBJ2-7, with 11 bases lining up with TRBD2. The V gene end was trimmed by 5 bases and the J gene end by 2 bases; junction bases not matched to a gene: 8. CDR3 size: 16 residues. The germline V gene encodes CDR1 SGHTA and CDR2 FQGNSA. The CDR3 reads CASSLEPGLAAYEQYF. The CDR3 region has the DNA TGTGCCAGCAGCCTGGAACCGGGACTAGCGGCCTACGAGCAGTACTTC.

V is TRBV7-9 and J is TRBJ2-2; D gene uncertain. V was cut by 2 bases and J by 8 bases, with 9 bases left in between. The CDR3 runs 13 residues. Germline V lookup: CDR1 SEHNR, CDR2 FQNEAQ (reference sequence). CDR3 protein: CASSLNPVGELFF. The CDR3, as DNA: TGTGCCAGCAGCTTAAACCCTGTAGGGGAGCTGTTTTTT.

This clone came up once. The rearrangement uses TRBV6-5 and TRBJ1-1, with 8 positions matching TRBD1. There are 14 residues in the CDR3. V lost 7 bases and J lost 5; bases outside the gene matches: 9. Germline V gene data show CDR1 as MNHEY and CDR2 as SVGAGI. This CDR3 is CASKRTGRRTEAFF. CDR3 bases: TGTGCCAGCAAACGGACAGGGAGGAGGACTGAAGCTTTCTTT.

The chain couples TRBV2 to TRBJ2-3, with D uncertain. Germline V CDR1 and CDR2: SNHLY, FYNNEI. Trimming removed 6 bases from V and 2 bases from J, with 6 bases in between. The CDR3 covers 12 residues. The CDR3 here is CASRLLTDTQYF. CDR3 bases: TGTGCCAGCAGACTCCTCACAGATACGCAGTATTTT.

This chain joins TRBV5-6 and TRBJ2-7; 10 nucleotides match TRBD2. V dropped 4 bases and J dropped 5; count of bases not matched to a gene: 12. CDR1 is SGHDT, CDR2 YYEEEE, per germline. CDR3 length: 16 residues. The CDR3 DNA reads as TGTGCCAGCAGCGGATTGCCTGGACTAGCGGTCAACGAGCAGTACTTC. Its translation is CASSGLPGLAVNEQYF. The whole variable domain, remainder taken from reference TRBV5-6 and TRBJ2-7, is DAGVTQSPTHLIKTRGQQVTLRCSPKSGHDTVSWYQQALGQGPQFIFQYYEEEERQRGNFPDRFSGHQFPNYSSELNVNALLLGDSALYLCASSGLPGLAVNEQYFGPGTRLTVT.

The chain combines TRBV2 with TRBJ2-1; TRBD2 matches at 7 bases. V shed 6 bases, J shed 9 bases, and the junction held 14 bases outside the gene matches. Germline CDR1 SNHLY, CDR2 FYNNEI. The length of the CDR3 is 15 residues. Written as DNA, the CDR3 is TGTGCCAGCAGCTCTGGACTAGTGGGGGACGGTGAGCAGTTCTTC. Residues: CASSSGLVGDGEQFF.

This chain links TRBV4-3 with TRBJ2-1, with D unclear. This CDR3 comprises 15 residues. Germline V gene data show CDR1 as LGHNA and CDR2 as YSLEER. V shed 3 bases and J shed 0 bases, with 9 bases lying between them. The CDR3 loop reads CASSQGRSSYNEQFF. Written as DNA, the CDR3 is TGCGCCAGCAGCCAGGGCCGGTCCTCCTACAATGAGCAGTTCTTC.

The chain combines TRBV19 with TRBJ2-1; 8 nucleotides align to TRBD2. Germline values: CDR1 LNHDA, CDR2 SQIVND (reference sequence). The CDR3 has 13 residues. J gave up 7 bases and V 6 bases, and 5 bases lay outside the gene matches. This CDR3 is CASRGGLGNEQFF. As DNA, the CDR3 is TGTGCCAGTAGAGGGGGACTAGGAAATGAGCAGTTCTTC.